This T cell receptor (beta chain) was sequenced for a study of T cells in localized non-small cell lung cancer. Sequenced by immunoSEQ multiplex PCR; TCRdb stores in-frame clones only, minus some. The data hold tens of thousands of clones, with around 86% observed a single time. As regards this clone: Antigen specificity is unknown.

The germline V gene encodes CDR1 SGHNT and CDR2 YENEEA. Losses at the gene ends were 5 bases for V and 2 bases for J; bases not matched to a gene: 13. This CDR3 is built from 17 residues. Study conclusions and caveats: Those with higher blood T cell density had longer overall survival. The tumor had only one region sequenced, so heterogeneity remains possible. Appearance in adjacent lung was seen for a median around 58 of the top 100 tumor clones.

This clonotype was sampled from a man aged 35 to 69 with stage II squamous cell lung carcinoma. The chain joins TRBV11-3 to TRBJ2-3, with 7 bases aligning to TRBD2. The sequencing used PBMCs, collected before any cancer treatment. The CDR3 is CASSPRLAIGFTDTQYF. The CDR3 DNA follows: TGTGCCAGCAGCCCCCGACTAGCCATTGGGTTCACAGATACGCAGTATTTT. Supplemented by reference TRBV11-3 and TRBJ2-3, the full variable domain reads EAGVVQSPRYKIIEKKQPVAFWCNPISGHNTLYWYLQNLGQGPELLIRYENEEAVDDSQLPKDRFSAERLKGVDSTLKIQPAELGDSAVYLCASSPRLAIGFTDTQYFGPGTRLTVL.